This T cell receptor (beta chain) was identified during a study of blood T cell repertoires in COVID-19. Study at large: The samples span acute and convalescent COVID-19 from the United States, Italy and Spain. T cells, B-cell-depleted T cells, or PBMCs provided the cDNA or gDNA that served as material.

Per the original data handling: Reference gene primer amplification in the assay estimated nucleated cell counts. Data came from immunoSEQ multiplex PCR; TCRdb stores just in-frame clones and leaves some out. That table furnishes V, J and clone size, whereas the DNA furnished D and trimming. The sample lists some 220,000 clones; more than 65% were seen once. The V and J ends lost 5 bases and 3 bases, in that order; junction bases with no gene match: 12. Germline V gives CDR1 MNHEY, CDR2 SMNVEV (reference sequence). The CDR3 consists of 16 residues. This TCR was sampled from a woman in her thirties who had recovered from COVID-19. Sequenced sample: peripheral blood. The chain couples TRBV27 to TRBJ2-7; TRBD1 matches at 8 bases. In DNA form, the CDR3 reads TGTGCCAGCAGTCCCTCGCCCGGGACAGGAAGCTACGAGCAGTACTTC. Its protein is CASSPSPGTGSYEQYF.